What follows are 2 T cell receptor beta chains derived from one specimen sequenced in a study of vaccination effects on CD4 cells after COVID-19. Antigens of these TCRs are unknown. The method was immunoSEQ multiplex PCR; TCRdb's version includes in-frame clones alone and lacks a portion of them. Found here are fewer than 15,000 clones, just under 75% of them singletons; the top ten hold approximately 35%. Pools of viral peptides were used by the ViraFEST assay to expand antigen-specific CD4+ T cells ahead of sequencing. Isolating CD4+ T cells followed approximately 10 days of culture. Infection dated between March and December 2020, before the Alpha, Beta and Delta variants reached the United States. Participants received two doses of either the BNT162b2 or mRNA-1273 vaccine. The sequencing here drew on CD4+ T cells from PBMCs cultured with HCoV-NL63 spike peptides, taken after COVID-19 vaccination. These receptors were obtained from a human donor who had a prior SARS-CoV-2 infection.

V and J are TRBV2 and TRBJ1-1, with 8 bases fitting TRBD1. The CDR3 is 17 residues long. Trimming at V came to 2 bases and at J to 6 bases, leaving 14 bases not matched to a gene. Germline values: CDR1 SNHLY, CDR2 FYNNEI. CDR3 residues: CASSESPSDRARAEAFF. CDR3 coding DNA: TGTGCCAGCAGTGAAAGTCCTTCGGACAGGGCGAGGGCTGAAGCTTTCTTT.

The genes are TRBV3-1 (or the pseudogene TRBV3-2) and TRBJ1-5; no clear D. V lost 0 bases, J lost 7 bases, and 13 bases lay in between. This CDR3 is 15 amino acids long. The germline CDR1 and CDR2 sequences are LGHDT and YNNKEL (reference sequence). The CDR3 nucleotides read TGTGCCAGCAGCCAAGATGGGAAGGGTGGCCAGCCCCAGCATTTT. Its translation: CASSQDGKGGQPQHF.